The 5 T cell receptor beta chains presented below share a single source sample, sequenced in a study of T-cell reconstitution after alpha-beta-depleted transplantation in children. Preparation of the TCRbeta library involved a method that used unique molecular identifiers. Using its own MiXCR run on the PCR reads, TCRdb lists one record per CDR3 protein. The sample lists some 490,000 distinct CDR3 sequences; about 12% were seen once. The material was PBMCs from the stem cell graft donor, obtained from the stem cell graft. These receptors originate from a human donor who donated a stem cell graft to a child with combined immunodeficiency.

This clonotype appeared many times. This rearrangement joins TRBV7-8 to TRBJ2-7; D not certain. The CDR3 extends over 13 amino acids. V was clipped by 7 bases and J by 2 bases, with 12 bases between them. Germline values: CDR1 SGHVS, CDR2 FQNEAQ. The CDR3, as DNA: TGTGCCAGCACGCCCGGCAGGACCTACGAGCAGTACTTC. Residues: CASTPGRTYEQYF.

V gene TRBV7-3 combines with J gene TRBJ1-4; TRBD1 matches at 9 bases. The length of the CDR3 is 19 residues. The V and J ends lost 0 bases and 0 bases, in that order; junction bases with no gene match: 8. Germline lookup yields CDR1 SGHTA and CDR2 FQGTGA. The CDR3, as DNA: TGTGCCAGCAGCTTAACGCCCGGACAGGGGAGAACAACTAATGAAAAACTGTTTTTT. Encoded protein: CASSLTPGQGRTTNEKLFF. The whole variable domain, filled in from reference TRBV7-3 and TRBJ1-4, reads GAGVSQTPSNKVTEKGKYVELRCDPISGHTALYWYRQSLGQGPEFLIYFQGTGAADDSGLPNDRFFAVRPEGSVSTLKIQRTERGDSAVYLCASSLTPGQGRTTNEKLFFGSGTQLSVL.

This clonotype was detected only a few times. The rearrangement uses TRBV3-1 and TRBJ2-1, with 16 positions matching TRBD2. CDR1 is LGHDT and CDR2 is YNNKEL in the germline V gene (reference sequence). The CDR3 has 17 residues. V trimming: 4 bases; J trimming: 7 bases; junction bases outside the gene matches: 7. CDR3 amino acids: CASSPLGLAGGHNEQFF. The CDR3 coding sequence is TGTGCCAGCAGCCCACTGGGACTAGCGGGAGGGCATAATGAGCAGTTCTTC.

The chain recombines TRBV6-2 or TRBV6-3 with TRBJ2-7, with a possible D match to TRBD1 (7 bases). Germline V CDR1 and CDR2: MNHEY, SVGEGT. V lost 2 bases to trimming and J lost 1 base, with 15 bases between them. There are 16 residues in the CDR3. CDR3 residues: CASSYRGGGPSYEQYF. Written as DNA, the CDR3 is TGTGCCAGCAGTTACCGCGGAGGGGGCCCATCCTACGAGCAGTACTTC.

This chain connects TRBV29-1 to TRBJ2-3; tentative D call: TRBD1 (5 bases). The CDR3 spans 12 residues. Germline V gene data show CDR1 as SQVTM and CDR2 as ANQGSEA. The V and J ends lost 4 bases and 5 bases respectively, with 10 bases between them. The CDR3 reads CSVGRGEDTQYF. CDR3 bases: TGCAGCGTTGGAAGGGGTGAAGATACGCAGTATTTT.